This TCR beta chain was recorded in a study of T cell responses to AZD1222 COVID-19 vaccine. The overall study: Pooled in the analysis were second doses at about 4 or about 12 weeks. The study, taken as a whole, reports: It should be noted that donors were predominantly white British and more often female, and clonal diversity was possibly underestimated. At baseline, seropositivity was found in only 6 or 7 AZD1222 recipients.

Only in-frame clones appear in the TCRdb table, and some are missing; sequencing was by immunoSEQ multiplex PCR. The data show more than 250,000 clones, with more than 85% seen just once and 0.55% held by the top ten. With regard to this clone: Its specificity is unknown.

Germline V CDR1 and CDR2: LGHDT, YNNKEL (reference sequence). CDR3 length: 13 residues. The V and J ends lost 4 bases and 7 bases respectively, with 13 bases between them. The source is an adult in good health. This chain connects TRBV3-1 (or the pseudogene TRBV3-2) to TRBJ1-2, with D uncertain. Sequences were derived from peripheral blood, sampled on day 0 of AZD1222 vaccination. The CDR3 sequence is CASSRLQGSGYTF. CDR3 nucleotide sequence: TGTGCCAGCAGCCGACTTCAAGGGTCTGGCTACACCTTC.